Below are 18 T cell receptor beta chains sequenced from a single sample in a study of blood T cell repertoires in COVID-19. Clones were sequenced by immunoSEQ multiplex PCR, and TCRdb holds only the in-frame ones, with some missing. There are over 250,000 clones in the sample; 70% to 90% occur only once, and 11% lies in the top ten. The sequencing input was peripheral blood. The receptors shown here come from a woman in her 70s with acute or convalescent COVID-19.

The chain joins TRBV28 to TRBJ2-6; the D is unclear. The CDR3 length is 14 residues. From germline, CDR1 is MDHEN and CDR2 SYDVKM. Between the trimmed V and J ends, which lost 5 bases and 0 bases, there was a span of 5 bases. DNA for the CDR3: TGTGCCAGCAGTGTCCTCTCTGGGGCCAACGTCCTGACTTTC. It codes for CASSVLSGANVLTF.

The chain links TRBV6-5 to TRBJ1-2, with TRBD1 as a possible D gene (5 bases). The CDR3 has 13 amino acids. Germline lookup yields CDR1 MNHEY and CDR2 SVGAGI. V was shortened by 4 bases and J by 7 bases, with 13 bases between the two germline ends. The CDR3 here is CASSSTTDRGYTF. The CDR3 bases are TGTGCCAGCAGTTCAACGACAGACCGTGGCTACACCTTC.

This chain joins TRBV11-1 and TRBJ1-2; 7 bases are shared with TRBD1. The length of the CDR3 is 13 residues. CDR1 and CDR2 (germline): SGHAT, FQDESV (reference sequence). With V trimmed by 5 bases and J by 9 bases, 9 bases remained unmatched. The CDR3 nucleotides read TGTGCCAGCAGCCAACCAGGGGGTGAAAGCTACACCTTC. This translates into CASSQPGGESYTF.

The chain joins TRBV6-5 to TRBJ2-1; 10 bases fit TRBD1. CDR1 is MNHEY and CDR2 is SVGAGI in the germline V gene. The CDR3 consists of 14 residues. Unmatched junction bases numbered 8, after V lost 9 bases and J lost 6 bases. The CDR3 loop is CASNRDRGINEQFF. In DNA, the CDR3 is TGTGCCAGTAACCGGGACAGGGGAATCAATGAGCAGTTCTTC.

V gene TRBV29-1 combines with J gene TRBJ1-1; D possibly corresponds to TRBD1 (6 bases). The V end lost 6 bases, the J end lost 4 bases, and 15 bases lay between the germline ends. In germline, CDR1 is SQVTM, CDR2 ANQGSEA. This CDR3 is 13 amino acids long. The DNA of the CDR3 is TGCAGCGTCGACCCTGGGGGGGCCACTGAAGCTTTCTTT. Its translation: CSVDPGGATEAFF.

This rearrangement joins TRBV3-1 (or the pseudogene TRBV3-2) to TRBJ1-2, with D unclear. Trimming pared 1 base from V and 1 base from J, leaving 10 bases between. Per the germline V gene, CDR1 is LGHDT and CDR2 is YNNKEL (reference sequence). This CDR3 is built from 15 residues. The CDR3 protein is CASSQANTFNYGYTF. CDR3 coding DNA: TGTGCCAGCAGCCAAGCTAATACTTTTAACTATGGCTACACCTTC.

The sample holds one count of this clone. The chain couples TRBV19 to TRBJ1-2; D perhaps matches TRBD1 (5 bases). V lost 1 base and J lost 2, with 11 bases in between. From germline, CDR1 is LNHDA and CDR2 SQIVND (reference sequence). The CDR3 length is 15 residues. The CDR3 DNA sequence: TGTGCCAGTAGTATAGCCACAGGAGTGAACTATGGCTACACCTTC. Its translation: CASSIATGVNYGYTF.

The rearrangement links TRBV18 to TRBJ1-2; TRBD1 aligns across 7 bases. The V gene end was trimmed by 3 bases and the J gene end by 6 bases; junction bases not matched to a gene: 7. The CDR3 runs to 14 residues. CDR1 KGHSH and CDR2 LQKENI come from the germline V gene. CDR3 nucleotides: TGTGCCAGCTCACCGCCCGACAGGGAGGATGGCTACACCTTC. Translating it yields CASSPPDREDGYTF.

The V call is TRBV6-5, the J call TRBJ2-7; 8 bases are a match to TRBD1. The CDR3 covers 15 residues. Trimming cost V 7 bases and J 3 bases; bases outside gene matches: 11. The V gene's germline CDR1 is MNHEY and CDR2 SVGAGI. CDR3 amino acids: CASNPGGTGGYEQYF. The CDR3 nucleotides read TGTGCCAGCAACCCCGGAGGTACAGGGGGCTACGAGCAGTACTTC.

Regarding this clone: The sample carries other DNA sequences with the same CDR3. The chain joins TRBV15 to TRBJ1-1; 10 bases map to TRBD1. J lost 4 bases, V lost 0 bases, and 2 bases had no gene match. This CDR3 comprises 15 residues. Germline V gene lookup returns CDR1 LNHNV and CDR2 YYDKDF (reference sequence). CDR3 nucleotides: TGTGCCACCAGCAGAGATCGGACAGGGGGCACTGAAGCTTTCTTT. Protein: CATSRDRTGGTEAFF.

This sequence joins TRBV20-1 and TRBJ2-7, with 7 bases matching TRBD1. Germline CDR1 DFQATT, CDR2 SNEGSKA (reference sequence). This CDR3 is built from 12 residues. V lost 3 bases to trimming and J lost 4 bases; unmatched junction nucleotides: 3. In nucleotides, the CDR3 is TGCAGTGCTAGTACAGGGGTTTACGAGCAGTACTTC. As protein: CSASTGVYEQYF.

The chain employs TRBV18 and TRBJ2-3, with D possibly TRBD2 on 5 matching bases. This CDR3 has 16 residues. Trimming cost V 2 bases and J 0 bases, with 12 bases left between them. Germline V gene data show CDR1 as KGHSH and CDR2 as LQKENI. CDR3 sequence reads: CASSPYGVTSTDTQYF. CDR3 bases: TGTGCCAGCTCACCATACGGGGTCACTAGCACAGATACGCAGTATTTT.

The rearrangement uses TRBV11-2 and TRBJ2-7, with 7 bases that match TRBD1. The germline V gene encodes CDR1 SGHAT and CDR2 FQNNGV. V lost 2 bases, J lost 4 bases, and 11 bases stayed unmatched. The CDR3 is 16 residues long. The CDR3 here is CASSLSPGRGIYEQYF. The CDR3 nucleotides read TGTGCCAGCAGCTTAAGCCCGGGCAGGGGGATTTACGAGCAGTACTTC.

V gene TRBV3-1 (or the pseudogene TRBV3-2) combines with J gene TRBJ2-2, with TRBD2 as a possible D gene (6 bases). The CDR3 is made up of 15 amino acids. The germline V gene has CDR1 LGHDT and CDR2 YNNKEL (reference sequence). V lost 1 base to trimming and J lost 4 bases, with 10 bases between them. The DNA for the CDR3 is TGTGCCAGCAGCCAAGCGGCGGGGATCACCGGGGAGCTGTTTTTT. It specifies CASSQAAGITGELFF.

The chain couples TRBV3-1 (or the pseudogene TRBV3-2) to TRBJ2-1; 7 bases are a match to TRBD2. The junction had 3 bases not matched to a gene; V was cut back by 0 bases and J by 4 bases. There are 15 residues in the CDR3. The germline V gene encodes CDR1 LGHDT and CDR2 YNNKEL (reference sequence). CDR3: CASSQDGGKYNEQFF. The CDR3 DNA reads as TGTGCCAGCAGCCAAGACGGGGGGAAATACAATGAGCAGTTCTTC.

The CDR3 DNA reads as TGTGCCAGCAGTTTTTCCAGGGGTTACACTGAAGCTTTCTTT. It is translated as CASSFSRGYTEAFF. The rearrangement uses TRBV2 and TRBJ1-1; a weak D match, TRBD1 (6 bases). The CDR3 is 14 amino acids. Germline values: CDR1 SNHLY, CDR2 FYNNEI. Trimming shortened V by 5 bases and J by 3 bases, and 13 bases separated the two germline ends.

The chain carries TRBV5-1 and TRBJ1-2; possible D gene TRBD1, 5 bases. The V gene's germline CDR1 is SGHRS and CDR2 YFSETQ. With 4 bases removed from V and 9 bases from J, the gap between germline ends came to 16 bases. The CDR3 length is 13 residues. CDR3 in amino acids: CASSPEGKTSYTF. The CDR3 DNA follows: TGCGCCAGCAGCCCGGAGGGGAAAACGAGCTACACCTTC.

The genes are TRBV7-3 and TRBJ1-1; 10 nucleotides agree with TRBD1. The trim removed 5 bases at V and 6 bases at J, leaving 3 bases unmatched. This CDR3 comprises 13 residues. Germline V gene sequence: CDR1 SGHTA, CDR2 FQGTGA. CDR3 DNA: TGTGCCAGCAGCCGGGACAGGGGCGCTGAAGCTTTCTTT. Amino acid sequence: CASSRDRGAEAFF.